This T cell receptor beta chain is drawn from a study of T cells in localized non-small cell lung cancer. The germline V and J ends were trimmed by 3 bases and 2 bases, with 11 bases remaining between them. The germline CDR1 and CDR2 sequences are SGHRS and YFSETQ. CDR3 length equals 14 residues. Produced via immunoSEQ multiplex PCR; TCRdb's table is partial and in-frame only. The table includes 20,000 to 25,000 clones, 85% to 90% detected once. Material: PBMCs, obtained before any cancer treatment. The TCR sequence derives from a man aged 40 to 70 with stage II squamous cell lung carcinoma. J is TRBJ2-5 and V is TRBV5-1; D tentatively fits TRBD1 or TRBD2 (5 bases each). Written as DNA, the CDR3 is TGCGCCAGCAGCTCCGGGACCTCACAAGAGACCCAGTACTTC. Encoded protein: CASSSGTSQETQYF.